This T cell receptor (beta chain) was observed in a study of Graves' ophthalmopathy and Graves' hyperthyroidism. Amplified TCR beta CDR3 regions were obtained using RNA transcripts as template. RT-PCR was first run with HTBI primers, then multiplex PCR in a second round. From the multiplex PCR reads, TCRdb called clonotypes with MiXCR, one entry per CDR3 protein. This table holds about 370,000 distinct CDR3 sequences, about a sixth found once. The CDR3 has 15 residues. J gave up 4 bases and V 5 bases, and 7 bases lay outside the gene matches. Germline values: CDR1 KGHSH, CDR2 LQKENI. This clonotype was seen many times.

The TCR comes from an adult woman with stable Graves' hyperthyroidism. The sample was peripheral blood. The V call is TRBV18, the J call TRBJ1-5; 8 nucleotides agree with TRBD1. CDR3 coding DNA: TGTGCCAGCTCAGTTGGACAGGGAGGGAATCAGCCCCAGCATTTT. It specifies CASSVGQGGNQPQHF.